The clone carrying this T cell receptor beta chain was seen ten or more times. Its matching antigen is unknown. This specimen comes from a study of CD8 T cells in ankylosing spondylitis. From the 5' RACE reads, TCRdb called clonotypes with MiXCR, one entry per CDR3 protein. Here the sample spans about 130,000 distinct CDR3 sequences, approximately 10% being singletons. Germline V gene sequence: CDR1 MNHEY, CDR2 SMNVEV (reference sequence). The CDR3 sequence is 15 residues long. The V end lost 5 bases, the J end lost 6 bases, and 19 bases lay between the germline ends. Findings and limits, study-wide: Clones linked to disease were reported to show significant enrichment in matched ankylosing spondylitis synovial fluid. For ankylosing spondylitis blood, a TCR beta motif of roughly 8 highly homologous variants appeared characteristic.

Material: blood, either unsorted or a sorted T cell fraction (not recorded which). This rearrangement joins TRBV27 to TRBJ1-2, with D possibly being TRBD1 (6 bases). The origin of this receptor is a female donor with ankylosing spondylitis or in good health (not recorded which). The chain's CDR3 is CASSQGRRNRDGYTF. The CDR3 region has the DNA TGTGCCAGCAGTCAGGGACGGAGGAACAGGGATGGCTACACCTTC.